The present TCR beta chain was sequenced within a study of blood T cell repertoires in COVID-19. In the study overall: Donors in the United States, Italy and Spain gave samples during acute or convalescent COVID-19. PBMCs, B-cell-depleted T cells, or T cells were the source of the cDNA or gDNA that made up the material.

In the study's own analysis: Amplifying reference gene primers gave estimates of nucleated cell counts. This table comes from immunoSEQ multiplex PCR, and its TCRdb copy is limited to in-frame clones, with some not included. The D gene and trimming were derived from the DNA, and the V and J assignments and clone size from that table. Altogether about 140,000 clones are present, approximately 78% being singletons, with the ten largest covering about 4.3%. The V end lost 0 bases, the J end lost 5 bases, and 4 bases lay between the germline ends. CDR3 length: 12 amino acids. Germline V gene sequence: CDR1 ENHRY, CDR2 SYGVKD.

The receptor comes from a woman of 80 years or more with acute or convalescent COVID-19. Material: peripheral blood. The chain links TRBV10-3 to TRBJ1-1; D call uncertain. CDR3 region: CAISESVTEAFF. CDR3 DNA: TGTGCCATCAGTGAGTCCGTAACTGAAGCTTTCTTT.